One and the same sample provided the 9 T cell receptor beta chains below, sequenced in a study of CD4 T cells in relation to SARS-CoV-2 and coronaviruses. Repertoires were generated with immunoSEQ multiplex PCR, while TCRdb's copy carries only in-frame clones and drops some. Of 35,000 or so clones listed, about four fifths are singletons. Their cognate antigens are unknown. Sequences were obtained from naive CD4+ T cells from PBMCs, cultured in vitro. Subset specified: naive CD4+ T cells isolated by negative enrichment. These receptors came from an adult with COVID-19.

In DNA form, the CDR3 reads TGTGCCAGCAGTGAAGGGGGCAATCAGCCCCAGCATTTT. As protein: CASSEGGNQPQHF. The chain is built from TRBV6-1 and TRBJ1-5; D gene ambiguous. Trimming took 1 base from V and 2 from J, leaving 3 bases between them. The V gene's germline CDR1 is MNHNS and CDR2 SASEGT. The CDR3 spans 13 residues.

This chain uses TRBV7-8 with TRBJ2-7; D unclear. The CDR3 consists of 15 residues. The germline CDR1 and CDR2 sequences are SGHVS and FQNEAQ. With 1 base removed from V and 2 bases from J, the gap between germline ends came to 12 bases. The CDR3 bases are TGTGCCAGCAGCTTAGTTCGTGTGCAGACCTACGAGCAGTACTTC. This encodes CASSLVRVQTYEQYF.

The rearrangement links TRBV3-1 (or the pseudogene TRBV3-2) to TRBJ2-7, with D unresolved. The ends were cut back, 3 bases at V and 2 bases at J, with 8 bases in the middle. This CDR3 is built from 13 residues. Germline V CDR1 and CDR2: LGHDT, YNNKEL (reference sequence). CDR3 sequence: CASSHYPPYEQYF. The CDR3 DNA is TGTGCCAGCAGCCATTACCCTCCCTACGAGCAGTACTTC.

This chain links TRBV28 with TRBJ1-5; 9 positions agree with TRBD1. V was clipped by 4 bases and J by 6 bases; unmatched bases: 19. Germline loops: CDR1 MDHEN, CDR2 SYDVKM. CDR3 length: 19 amino acids. CDR3 nucleotide sequence: TGTGCCAGCAGTTCAATTCGGCTCTATAACAGGGGGCAGATTCAGCCCCAGCATTTT. Encoded protein: CASSSIRLYNRGQIQPQHF.

V is TRBV6-5 and J is TRBJ1-1; possible D gene TRBD1, 6 bases. V was pared by 6 bases and J by 3 bases, with 17 bases between. Germline V lookup: CDR1 MNHEY, CDR2 SVGAGI. This CDR3 has 15 amino acids. This CDR3 is CASRPQGIGYTEAFF. The CDR3 coding sequence is TGTGCCAGCAGACCACAGGGTATCGGATACACTGAAGCTTTCTTT.

The chain joins TRBV11-2 to TRBJ1-6; no definite D call. Trimming shortened V by 6 bases and J by 7 bases, and 13 bases separated the two germline ends. The CDR3 length is 14 residues. CDR1 and CDR2 from the germline V gene are SGHAT and FQNNGV. As DNA, the CDR3 is TGTGCCAGCAGATTTGCCTGGAACAATTCACCCCTCCACTTT. Translation gives CASRFAWNNSPLHF. The full variable domain, with the rest looked up from reference TRBV11-2 and TRBJ1-6, is EAGVAQSPRYKIIEKRQSVAFWCNPISGHATLYWYQQILGQGPKLLIQFQNNGVVDDSQLPKDRFSAERLKGVDSTLKIQPAKLEDSAVYLCASRFAWNNSPLHFGNGTRLTVT.

The J gene is TRBJ2-2, the V gene TRBV28; perhaps TRBD1 as D (5 bases). The CDR3 runs 17 residues. Trimming shortened V by 4 bases and J by 3 bases, and 18 bases separated the two germline ends. The V gene's germline CDR1 is MDHEN and CDR2 SYDVKM. In DNA form, the CDR3 reads TGTGCCAGCAGTTCACCAATTGGGGCTAGGGACACCGGGGAGCTGTTTTTT. It is translated as CASSSPIGARDTGELFF.

This chain uses TRBV7-2 with TRBJ2-7; a weak D match, TRBD1 (5 bases). V was trimmed by 4 bases and J by 1 base, leaving 17 bases between them. The CDR3 has 16 amino acids. Looked up from germline, CDR1 is SGHTA and CDR2 is FQGNSA. CDR3 in DNA: TGTGCCAGCAGCTCAAGGTCCAGGGTGGGGTCCTACGAGCAGTACTTC. Residues: CASSSRSRVGSYEQYF.

The chain is built from TRBV28 and TRBJ2-5; D gene unclear. CDR3 length: 13 amino acids. The V gene lost 7 bases and the J gene lost 2 bases, with 11 bases spanning the gap. Per germline, CDR1 MDHEN and CDR2 SYDVKM. CDR3 loop: CASTTPGQETQYF. The DNA of the CDR3 is TGTGCCAGCACGACCCCTGGACAAGAGACCCAGTACTTC.